This TCR beta chain was profiled in a study of pediatric ulcerative colitis. CDR1 and CDR2 from the germline V gene are LGHNA and YNFKEQ. With 1 base removed from V and 5 bases from J, the gap between germline ends came to 14 bases. The CDR3 spans 15 residues. One to two pinch biopsies were taken from the rectum during colonoscopy. This clone was seen just once. Libraries were prepared by immunoSEQ multiplex PCR; TCRdb keeps only in-frame clonotypes and omits some of them. The sample has tens of thousands of clones, approximately 73% seen once; the top ten hold around 0.76%. The origin of this receptor is a boy aged 5-17 years with moderate ulcerative colitis. The sequenced sample was gut tissue. The chain recombines TRBV4-2 with TRBJ2-5; tentatively, D is TRBD2 (5 bases). In DNA, the CDR3 is TGTGCCAGCAGCCAAGGGGCCGGGGTGCCGGAGACCCAGTACTTC. Translating it yields CASSQGAGVPETQYF.